This T cell receptor (beta chain) was recovered during a study of shared clonotypes between healthy human individuals. Whole-study context: Contributing individuals were two females and a few males aged 18 to 49.

Both CD45RO+ cells and CCR7-negative CD45RA+ TemRA cells were combined to make up CD8 memory. This CDR3 is 13 amino acids long. With 1 base clipped from V and 6 bases from J, the junction kept 0 bases outside the gene matches. The germline V gene encodes CDR1 SGHNT and CDR2 YYREEE (reference sequence). Assay execution took place at the deep level. Profiled with immunoSEQ multiplex PCR; TCRdb holds only in-frame clones, not every one. Here the sample spans about 120,000 clones, 55% to 70% being singletons. This chain joins TRBV5-4 and TRBJ2-1; 8 nucleotides agree with TRBD2. This receptor was taken from a woman in her 30s in good health. The sequenced material came from memory CD8+ T cells sorted from blood. Regarding subset: CD45RO+ cells pooled with CCR7-negative TemRA cells. The CDR3 coding sequence is TGTGCCAGCAGCTTGACTAGCGGCAATGAGCAGTTCTTC. It codes for CASSLTSGNEQFF.